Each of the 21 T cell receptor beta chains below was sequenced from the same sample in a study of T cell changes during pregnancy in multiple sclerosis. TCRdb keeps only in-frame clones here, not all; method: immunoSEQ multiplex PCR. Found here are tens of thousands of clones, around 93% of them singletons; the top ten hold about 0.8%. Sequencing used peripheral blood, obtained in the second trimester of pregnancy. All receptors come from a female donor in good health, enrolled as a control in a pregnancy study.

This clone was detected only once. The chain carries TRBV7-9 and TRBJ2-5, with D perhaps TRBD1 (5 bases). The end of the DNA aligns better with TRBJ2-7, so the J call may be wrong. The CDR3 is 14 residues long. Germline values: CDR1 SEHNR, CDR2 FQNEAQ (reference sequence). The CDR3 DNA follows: TGTGCCAGCAGCTCCCAAAACAGGTCCTACGAGCAGTACTTC. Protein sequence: CASSSQNRSYEQYF.

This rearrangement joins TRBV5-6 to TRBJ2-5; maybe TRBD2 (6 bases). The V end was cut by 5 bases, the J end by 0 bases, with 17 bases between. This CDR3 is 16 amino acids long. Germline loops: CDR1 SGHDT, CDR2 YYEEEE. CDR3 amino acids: CASSHNVGGYQETQYF. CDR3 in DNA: TGTGCCAGCAGTCACAATGTTGGGGGGTACCAAGAGACCCAGTACTTC.

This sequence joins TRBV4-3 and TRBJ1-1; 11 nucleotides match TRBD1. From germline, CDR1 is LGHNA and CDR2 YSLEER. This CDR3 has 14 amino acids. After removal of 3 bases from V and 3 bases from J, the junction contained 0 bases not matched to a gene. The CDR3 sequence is CASSQGQGDTEAFF. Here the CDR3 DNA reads TGCGCCAGCAGCCAGGGACAGGGGGACACTGAAGCTTTCTTT.

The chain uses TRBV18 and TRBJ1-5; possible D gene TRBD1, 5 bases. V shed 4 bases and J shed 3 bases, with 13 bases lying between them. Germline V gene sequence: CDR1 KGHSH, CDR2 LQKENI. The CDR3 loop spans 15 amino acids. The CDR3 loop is CASSLYGAANQPQHF. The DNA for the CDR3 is TGTGCCAGCTCACTTTATGGGGCAGCCAATCAGCCCCAGCATTTT.

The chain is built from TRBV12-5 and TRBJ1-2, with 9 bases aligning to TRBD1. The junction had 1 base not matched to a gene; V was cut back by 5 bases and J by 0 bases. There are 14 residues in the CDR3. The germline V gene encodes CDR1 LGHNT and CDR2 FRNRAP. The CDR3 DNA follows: TGTGCTAGTGGTCGACAGGGGGCTAACTATGGCTACACCTTC. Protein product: CASGRQGANYGYTF.

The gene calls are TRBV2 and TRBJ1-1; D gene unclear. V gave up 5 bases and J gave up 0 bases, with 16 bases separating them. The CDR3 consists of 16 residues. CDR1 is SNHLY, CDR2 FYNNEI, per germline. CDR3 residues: CASSPMDWSLNTEAFF. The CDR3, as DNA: TGTGCCAGCAGTCCAATGGACTGGTCTTTGAACACTGAAGCTTTCTTT.

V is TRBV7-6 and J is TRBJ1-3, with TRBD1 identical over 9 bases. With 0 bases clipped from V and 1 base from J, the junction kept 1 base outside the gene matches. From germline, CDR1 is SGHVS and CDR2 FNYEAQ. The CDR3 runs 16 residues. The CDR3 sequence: CASSLAGTGSGNTIYF. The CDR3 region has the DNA TGTGCCAGCAGCTTAGCCGGGACAGGGTCTGGAAACACCATATATTTT. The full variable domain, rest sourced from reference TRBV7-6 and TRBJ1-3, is GAGVSQSPRYKVTKRGQDVALRCDPISGHVSLYWYRQALGQGPEFLTYFNYEAQQDKSGLPNDRFSAERPEGSISTLTIQRTEQRDSAMYRCASSLAGTGSGNTIYFGEGSWLTVV.

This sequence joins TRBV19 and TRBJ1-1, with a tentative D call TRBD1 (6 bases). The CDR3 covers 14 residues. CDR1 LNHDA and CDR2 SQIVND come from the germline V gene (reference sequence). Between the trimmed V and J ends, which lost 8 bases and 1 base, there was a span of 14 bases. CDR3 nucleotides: TGTGCCAGTGGGACCCTACAGGGGAACACTGAAGCTTTCTTT. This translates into CASGTLQGNTEAFF.

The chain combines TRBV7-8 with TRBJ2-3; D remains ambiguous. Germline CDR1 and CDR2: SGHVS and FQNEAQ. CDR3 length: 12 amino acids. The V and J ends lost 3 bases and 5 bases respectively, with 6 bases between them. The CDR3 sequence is CASSFRLDTQYF. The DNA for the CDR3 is TGTGCCAGCAGCTTTCGACTAGATACGCAGTATTTT.

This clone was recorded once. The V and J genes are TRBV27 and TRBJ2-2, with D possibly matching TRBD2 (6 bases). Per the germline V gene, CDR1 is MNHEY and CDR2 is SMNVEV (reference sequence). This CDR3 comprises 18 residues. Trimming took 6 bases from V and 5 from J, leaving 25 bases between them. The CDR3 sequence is CASSFFTGGGGGTGELFF. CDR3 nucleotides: TGTGCCAGCAGCTTCTTCACTGGGGGAGGAGGTGGAACCGGGGAGCTGTTTTTT.

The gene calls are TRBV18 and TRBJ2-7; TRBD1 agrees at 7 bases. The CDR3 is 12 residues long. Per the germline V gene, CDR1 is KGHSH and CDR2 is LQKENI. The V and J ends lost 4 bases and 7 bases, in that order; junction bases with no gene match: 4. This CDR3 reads CASSLGQVEQYF. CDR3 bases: TGTGCCAGCTCACTTGGACAGGTAGAGCAGTACTTC.

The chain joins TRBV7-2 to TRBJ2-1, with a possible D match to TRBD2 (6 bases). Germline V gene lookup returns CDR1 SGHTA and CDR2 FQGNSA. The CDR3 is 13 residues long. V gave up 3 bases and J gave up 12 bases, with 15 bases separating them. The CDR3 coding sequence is TGTGCCAGCAGCTTTCCGCGAGGGCGGGGGCAGTTCTTC. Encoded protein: CASSFPRGRGQFF.

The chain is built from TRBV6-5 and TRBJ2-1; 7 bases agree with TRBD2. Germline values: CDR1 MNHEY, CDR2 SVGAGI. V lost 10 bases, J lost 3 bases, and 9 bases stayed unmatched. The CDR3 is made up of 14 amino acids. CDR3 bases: TGTGCCACCACGACTAGCTCGGGCTACAATGAGCAGTTCTTC. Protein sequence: CATTTSSGYNEQFF.

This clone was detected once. CDR3: CASSRQINQPQHF. CDR3 sequence (DNA): TGTGCCAGCAGCCGACAGATCAATCAGCCCCAGCATTTT. The chain couples TRBV5-6 to TRBJ1-5; D might be TRBD1 (5 bases). The CDR3 loop spans 13 amino acids. Between the trimmed V and J ends, which lost 4 bases and 3 bases, there was a span of 8 bases. CDR1 and CDR2 from the germline V gene are SGHDT and YYEEEE.

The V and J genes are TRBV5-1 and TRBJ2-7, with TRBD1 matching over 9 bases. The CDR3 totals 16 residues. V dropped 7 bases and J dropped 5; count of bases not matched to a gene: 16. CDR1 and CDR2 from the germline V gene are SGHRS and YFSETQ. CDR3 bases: TGCGCCAGCCGATCTCGCCTCCGGGACAGGGACCACGAGCAGTACTTC. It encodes CASRSRLRDRDHEQYF.

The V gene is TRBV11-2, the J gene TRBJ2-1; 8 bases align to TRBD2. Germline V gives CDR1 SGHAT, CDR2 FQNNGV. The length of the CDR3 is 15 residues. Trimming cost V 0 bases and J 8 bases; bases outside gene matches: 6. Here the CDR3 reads CASSLDGGALDEQFF. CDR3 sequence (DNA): TGTGCCAGCAGCTTAGACGGGGGGGCCTTGGATGAGCAGTTCTTC. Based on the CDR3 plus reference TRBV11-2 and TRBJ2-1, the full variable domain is EAGVAQSPRYKIIEKRQSVAFWCNPISGHATLYWYQQILGQGPKLLIQFQNNGVVDDSQLPKDRFSAERLKGVDSTLKIQPAKLEDSAVYLCASSLDGGALDEQFFGPGTRLTVL.

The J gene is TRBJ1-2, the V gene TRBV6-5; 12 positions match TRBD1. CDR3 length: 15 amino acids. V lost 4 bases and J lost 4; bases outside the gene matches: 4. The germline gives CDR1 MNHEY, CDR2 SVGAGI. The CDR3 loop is CASSSGTGGFYGYTF. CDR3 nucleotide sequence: TGTGCCAGCAGTTCCGGGACAGGGGGCTTCTATGGCTACACCTTC.

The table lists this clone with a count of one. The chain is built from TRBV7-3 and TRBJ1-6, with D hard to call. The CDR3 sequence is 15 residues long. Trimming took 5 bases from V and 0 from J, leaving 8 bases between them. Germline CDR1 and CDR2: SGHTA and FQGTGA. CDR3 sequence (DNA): TGTGCCAGCAGCCGGGTGGGCTCCTATAATTCACCCCTCCACTTT. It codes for CASSRVGSYNSPLHF. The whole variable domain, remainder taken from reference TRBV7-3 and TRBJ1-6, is GAGVSQTPSNKVTEKGKYVELRCDPISGHTALYWYRQSLGQGPEFLIYFQGTGAADDSGLPNDRFFAVRPEGSVSTLKIQRTERGDSAVYLCASSRVGSYNSPLHFGNGTRLTVT.

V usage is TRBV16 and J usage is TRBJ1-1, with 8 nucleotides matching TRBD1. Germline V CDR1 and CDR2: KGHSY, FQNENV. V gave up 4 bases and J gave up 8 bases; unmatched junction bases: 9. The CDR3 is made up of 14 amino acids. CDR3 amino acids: CASSPNRQGLEAFF. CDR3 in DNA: TGTGCCAGCAGCCCCAACCGACAGGGGCTAGAAGCTTTCTTT.

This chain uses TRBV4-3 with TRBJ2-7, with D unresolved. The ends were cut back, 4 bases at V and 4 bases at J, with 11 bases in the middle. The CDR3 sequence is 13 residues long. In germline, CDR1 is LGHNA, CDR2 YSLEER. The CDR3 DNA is TGCGCCAGCAGCCTGTTGGCCGGGTACGAGCAGTACTTC. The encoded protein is CASSLLAGYEQYF.

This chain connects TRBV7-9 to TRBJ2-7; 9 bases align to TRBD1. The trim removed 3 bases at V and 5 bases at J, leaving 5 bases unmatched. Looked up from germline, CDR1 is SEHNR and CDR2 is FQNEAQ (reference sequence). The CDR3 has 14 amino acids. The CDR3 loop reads CASSLGRDRDEQYF. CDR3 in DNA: TGTGCCAGCAGCTTGGGCAGGGACAGGGACGAGCAGTACTTC.